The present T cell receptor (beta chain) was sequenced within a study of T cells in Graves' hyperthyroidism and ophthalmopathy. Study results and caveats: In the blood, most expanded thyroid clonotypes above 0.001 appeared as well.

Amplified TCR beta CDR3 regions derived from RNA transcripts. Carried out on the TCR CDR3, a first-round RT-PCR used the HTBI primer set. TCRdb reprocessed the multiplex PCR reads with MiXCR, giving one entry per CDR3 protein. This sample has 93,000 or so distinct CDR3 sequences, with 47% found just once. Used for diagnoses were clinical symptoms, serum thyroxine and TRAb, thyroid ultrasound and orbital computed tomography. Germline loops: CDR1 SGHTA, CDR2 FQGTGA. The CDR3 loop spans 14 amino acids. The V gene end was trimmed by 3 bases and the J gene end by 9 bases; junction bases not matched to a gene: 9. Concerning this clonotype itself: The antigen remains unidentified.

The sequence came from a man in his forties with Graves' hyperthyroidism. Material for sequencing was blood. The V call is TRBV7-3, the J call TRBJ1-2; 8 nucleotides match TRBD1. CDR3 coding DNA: TGTGCCAGCAGCTTGGGTGGACAGGGTTATAGCTACACCTTC. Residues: CASSLGGQGYSYTF.